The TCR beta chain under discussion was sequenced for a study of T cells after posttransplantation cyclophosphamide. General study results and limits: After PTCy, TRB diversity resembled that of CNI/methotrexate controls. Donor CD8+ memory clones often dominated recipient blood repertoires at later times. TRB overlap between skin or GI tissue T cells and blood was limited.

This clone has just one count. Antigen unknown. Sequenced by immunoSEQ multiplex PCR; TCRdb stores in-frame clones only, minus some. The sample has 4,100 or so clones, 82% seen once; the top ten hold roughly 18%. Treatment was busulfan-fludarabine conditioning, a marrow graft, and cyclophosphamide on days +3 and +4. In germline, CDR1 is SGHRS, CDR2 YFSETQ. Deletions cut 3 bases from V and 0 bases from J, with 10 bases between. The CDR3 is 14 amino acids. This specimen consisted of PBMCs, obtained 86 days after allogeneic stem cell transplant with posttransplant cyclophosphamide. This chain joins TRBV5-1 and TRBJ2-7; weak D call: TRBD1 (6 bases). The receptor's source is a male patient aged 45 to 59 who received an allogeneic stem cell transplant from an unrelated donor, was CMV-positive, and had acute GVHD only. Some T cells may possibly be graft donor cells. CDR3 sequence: CASSWDIYSYEQYF. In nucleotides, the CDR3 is TGCGCCAGCAGCTGGGACATATACTCCTACGAGCAGTACTTC.